This T cell receptor (beta chain) was sequenced for a study of shared clonotypes between healthy human individuals. Overall study context: The composition of the donors was a couple of women and a few men aged 18 to 49.

Positive CCR7 selection of CD45RO-negative cells yielded the naive CD8 cells, and terminally differentiated effector memory CD45RA+ cells were excluded. CDR1 is MNHNS, CDR2 SASEGT, per germline. The CDR3 covers 14 residues. V lost 4 bases, J lost 4 bases, and 6 bases stayed unmatched. Remarks on this clone: As yet, its antigen is unknown.

Under the authors' procedure: Junction-only immunoSEQ sequences carried no quality scores, so filtering differed. TCRdb's table, derived via immunoSEQ multiplex PCR, lists solely in-frame clones and lacks some. V and J calls plus clone size are reproduced from that table; the DNA served to infer D and trimming. The profile shows some 2 million clones, around 96% of them singletons. Regarding the study as a whole: With a handful of donors compared, about 5.2% of naive CD4 clonotypes were shared.

This chain connects TRBV6-1 to TRBJ1-2; 7 bases agree with TRBD1. The specimen was naive CD8+ T cells sorted from blood. The TCR comes from a man younger than 30 in good health. CDR3 in DNA: TGTGCCAGCAGTGTTGACAGGGTAATCTATGGCTACACCTTC. Translated, it gives CASSVDRVIYGYTF.